These 6 T cell receptor beta chains share one sample of origin, sequenced in a study of molecular identifiers for immune sequencing clone quantification. TCRdb re-called the PCR reads with MiXCR, one entry per CDR3 protein. The sample has about 510,000 distinct CDR3 sequences, about 21% seen once. The sequencing sample was made of naive CD8+ T cells from blood, with Jurkat cell RNA spiked in. Subset indicated: FACS-sorted CD8+CD4-CCR7+CD45RA+ naive T cells. The receptor source for this set is a human donor in good health. Some libraries in this study had Jurkat cell RNA spiked in.

This chain uses TRBV15 with TRBJ2-3, with D perhaps matching TRBD2 (5 bases). V shed 1 base and J shed 4 bases, with 15 bases lying between them. Looked up from germline, CDR1 is LNHNV and CDR2 is YYDKDF (reference sequence). The CDR3 runs 16 residues. This CDR3 is CATSRGQRIGSDTQYF. The CDR3, as DNA: TGTGCCACCAGCAGAGGCCAGCGGATAGGATCAGATACGCAGTATTTT. Filled out from reference TRBV15 and TRBJ2-3, the complete variable domain reads DAMVIQNPRYQVTQFGKPVTLSCSQTLNHNVMYWYQQKSSQAPKLLFHYYDKDFNNEADTPDNFQSRRPNTSFCFLDIRSPGLGDTAMYLCATSRGQRIGSDTQYFGPGTRLTVL.

The CDR3 DNA follows: TGTGCCAGCAGTTACTCGAAGGGACAGCTAAGATACACTGAAGCTTTCTTT. Translation gives CASSYSKGQLRYTEAFF. The V and J genes are TRBV6-2 or TRBV6-3 and TRBJ1-1; 7 bases are shared with TRBD1. CDR3 length equals 17 residues. Germline V gives CDR1 MNHEY, CDR2 SVGEGT. V lost 0 bases, J lost 3 bases, and 10 bases stayed unmatched.

This clonotype was counted many times. The chain combines TRBV4-1 with TRBJ2-1; either TRBD1 or TRBD2 may supply D (5 bases each). V lost 3 bases, J lost 6 bases, and 15 bases lay in between. The CDR3 loop spans 15 amino acids. Germline CDR1 MGHRA, CDR2 YSYEKL. DNA for the CDR3: TGCGCCAGCAGCCAGCATAGGGACCGCCTCAATGAGCAGTTCTTC. It codes for CASSQHRDRLNEQFF.

There are a few counts of this clonotype. The rearrangement links TRBV6-6 to TRBJ2-7; D may be TRBD1 (6 bases). This CDR3 comprises 15 residues. Trimming shortened V by 2 bases and J by 3 bases, and 14 bases separated the two germline ends. Germline V gene sequence: CDR1 MNHNY, CDR2 SVGAGI (reference sequence). The CDR3 coding sequence is TGTGCCAGCAGTTACCAACAGCGAGGGGGCTACGAGCAGTACTTC. This sequence encodes CASSYQQRGGYEQYF.

The chain links TRBV25-1 to TRBJ2-1; 9 bases line up with TRBD1. With 1 base clipped from V and 11 bases from J, the junction kept 3 bases outside the gene matches. This CDR3 contains 13 residues. The germline V gene encodes CDR1 MGHDK and CDR2 SYGVNS. The CDR3 DNA follows: TGTGCCAGCAGTGAATTGGGACAGGGTAAGCAGTTCTTC. Its translation: CASSELGQGKQFF.

This clonotype turned up a few times. The V call is TRBV4-1, the J call TRBJ1-2; D is unresolved. The CDR3 is made up of 13 amino acids. The germline CDR1 and CDR2 sequences are MGHRA and YSYEKL. The V end lost 1 base, the J end lost 7 bases, and 10 bases lay between the germline ends. CDR3 nucleotide sequence: TGCGCCAGCAGCCAAGTTGAAGGAGTTGGCTACACCTTC. It translates to CASSQVEGVGYTF.